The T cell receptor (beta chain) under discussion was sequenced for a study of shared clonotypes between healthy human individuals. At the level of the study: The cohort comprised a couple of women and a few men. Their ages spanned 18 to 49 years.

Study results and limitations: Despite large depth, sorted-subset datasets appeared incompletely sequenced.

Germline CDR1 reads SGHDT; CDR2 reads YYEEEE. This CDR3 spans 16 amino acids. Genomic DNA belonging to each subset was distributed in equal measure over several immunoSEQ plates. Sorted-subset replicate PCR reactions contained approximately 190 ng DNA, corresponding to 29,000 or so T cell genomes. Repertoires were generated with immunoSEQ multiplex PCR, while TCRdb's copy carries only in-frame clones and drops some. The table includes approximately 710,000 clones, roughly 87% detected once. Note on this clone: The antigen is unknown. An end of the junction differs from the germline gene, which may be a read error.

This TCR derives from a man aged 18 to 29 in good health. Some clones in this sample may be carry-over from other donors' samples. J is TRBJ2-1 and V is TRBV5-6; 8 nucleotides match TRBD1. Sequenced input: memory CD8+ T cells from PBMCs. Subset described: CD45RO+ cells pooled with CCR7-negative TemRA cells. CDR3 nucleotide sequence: TGTGCCAGCAGGTTCACAGGGGGTAGTTTATACGATGAGCATTTCTTC. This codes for CASRFTGGSLYDEHFF.